This TCR beta chain is drawn from a study of response to subunit inactivated influenza vaccine. Overall study results and limits: Authors suggested that a seasonal influenza vaccination recruits few new T cells each time.

TCRdb re-called the RT-PCR reads with MiXCR, one entry per CDR3 protein. The sample yields roughly 700,000 distinct CDR3 sequences, 15% to 19% seen once. V lost 6 bases and J lost 4, with 21 bases in between. The CDR3 is 15 amino acids. The germline gives CDR1 DFQATT, CDR2 SNEGSKA (reference sequence). This clonotype was picked up a small number of times. What it recognizes is unknown. The chain is built from TRBV20-1 and TRBJ2-5; tentative D call: TRBD2 (5 bases). Here the sequenced sample was PBMCs from blood, taken roughly 12 days after vaccination. The source of this sequence is a man between 50 and 59 years old who received an inactivated influenza vaccine. The CDR3 is CSAQADPLPPETQYF. For the CDR3, the DNA is TGCAGTGCCCAAGCGGACCCTCTACCCCCAGAGACCCAGTACTTC.